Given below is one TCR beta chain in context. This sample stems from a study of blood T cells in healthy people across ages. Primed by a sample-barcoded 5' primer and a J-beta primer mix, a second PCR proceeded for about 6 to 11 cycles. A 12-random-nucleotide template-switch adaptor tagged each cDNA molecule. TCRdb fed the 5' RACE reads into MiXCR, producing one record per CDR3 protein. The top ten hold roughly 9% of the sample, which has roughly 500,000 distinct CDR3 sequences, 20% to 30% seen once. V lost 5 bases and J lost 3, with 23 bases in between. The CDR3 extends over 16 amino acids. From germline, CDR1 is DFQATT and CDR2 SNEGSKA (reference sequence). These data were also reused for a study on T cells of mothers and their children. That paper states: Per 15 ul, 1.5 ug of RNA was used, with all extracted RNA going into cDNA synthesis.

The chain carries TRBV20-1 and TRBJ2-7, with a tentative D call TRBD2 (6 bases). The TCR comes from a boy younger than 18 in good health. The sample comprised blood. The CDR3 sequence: CSAAGLNYDLNYEQYF. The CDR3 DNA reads TGCAGTGCTGCGGGACTTAATTACGACCTAAACTACGAGCAGTACTTC.